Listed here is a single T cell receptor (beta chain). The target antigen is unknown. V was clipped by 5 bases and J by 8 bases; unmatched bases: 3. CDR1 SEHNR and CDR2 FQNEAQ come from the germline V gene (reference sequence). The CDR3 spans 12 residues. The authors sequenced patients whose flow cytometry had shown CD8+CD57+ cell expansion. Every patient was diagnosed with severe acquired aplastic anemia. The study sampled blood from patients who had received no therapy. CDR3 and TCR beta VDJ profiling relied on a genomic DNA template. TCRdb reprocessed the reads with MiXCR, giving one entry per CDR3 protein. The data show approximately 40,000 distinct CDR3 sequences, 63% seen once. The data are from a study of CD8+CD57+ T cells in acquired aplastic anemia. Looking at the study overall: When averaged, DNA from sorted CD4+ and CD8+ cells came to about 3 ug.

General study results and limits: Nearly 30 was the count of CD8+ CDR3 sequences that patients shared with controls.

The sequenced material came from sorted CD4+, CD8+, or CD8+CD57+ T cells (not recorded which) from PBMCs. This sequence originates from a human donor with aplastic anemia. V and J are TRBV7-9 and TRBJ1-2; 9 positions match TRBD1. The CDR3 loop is CASSRTGEGYTF. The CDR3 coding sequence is TGTGCCAGCAGCCGGACAGGGGAAGGCTACACCTTC.